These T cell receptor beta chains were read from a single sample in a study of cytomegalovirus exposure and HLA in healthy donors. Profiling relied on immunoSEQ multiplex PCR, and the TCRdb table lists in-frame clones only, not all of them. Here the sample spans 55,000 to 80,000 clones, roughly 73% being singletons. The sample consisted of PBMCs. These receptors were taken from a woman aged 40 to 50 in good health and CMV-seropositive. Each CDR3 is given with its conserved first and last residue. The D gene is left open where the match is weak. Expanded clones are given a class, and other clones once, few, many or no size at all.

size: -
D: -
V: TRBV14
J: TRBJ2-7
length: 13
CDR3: CASSRDTSYEQYF
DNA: TGTGCCAGCAGTCGGGACACCTCATACGAGCAGTACTTC

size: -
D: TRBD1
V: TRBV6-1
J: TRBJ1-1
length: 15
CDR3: CASSEFRQGRTEAFF
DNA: TGTGCCAGCAGTGAATTCCGACAGGGAAGGACTGAAGCTTTCTTT

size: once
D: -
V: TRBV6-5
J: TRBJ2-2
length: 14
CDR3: CASRLDLRAGELFF
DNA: TGTGCCAGCAGATTGGATCTGCGGGCCGGGGAGCTGTTTTTT

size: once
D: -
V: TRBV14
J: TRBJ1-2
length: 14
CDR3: CASSQDLGGYGYTF
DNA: TGTGCCAGCAGCCAAGATCTGGGAGGGTACGGCTACACCTTC

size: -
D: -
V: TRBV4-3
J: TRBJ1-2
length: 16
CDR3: CASSQDLGADSYGYTF
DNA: TGCGCCAGCAGCCAAGATCTCGGAGCAGACTCCTATGGCTACACCTTC

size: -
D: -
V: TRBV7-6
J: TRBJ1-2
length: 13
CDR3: CASSPSGGSGYTF
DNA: TGTGCCAGCAGTCCTTCGGGGGGTAGTGGCTACACCTTC

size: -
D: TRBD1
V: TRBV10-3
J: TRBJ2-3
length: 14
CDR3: CASTRDRGTDTQYF
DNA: TGTGCCAGCACCCGGGACAGGGGTACAGATACGCAGTATTTT

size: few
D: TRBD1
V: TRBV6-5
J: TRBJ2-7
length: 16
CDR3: CASSYSGEGAFYEQYF
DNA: TGTGCCAGCAGTTACTCGGGCGAGGGGGCTTTCTACGAGCAGTACTTC

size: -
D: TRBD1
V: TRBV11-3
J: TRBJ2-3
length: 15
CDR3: CASSSGQGAVDTQYF
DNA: TGTGCCAGCAGCTCGGGACAGGGGGCTGTAGATACGCAGTATTTT

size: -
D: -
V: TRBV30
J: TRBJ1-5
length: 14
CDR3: CAWSRAGNRQPQHF
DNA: TGTGCCTGGAGTCGAGCAGGGAATCGACAGCCCCAGCATTTT

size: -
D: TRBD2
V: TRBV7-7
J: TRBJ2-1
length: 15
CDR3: CASSLSSGGRGEQFF
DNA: TGTGCCAGCAGCTTAAGTAGCGGGGGGCGGGGAGAGCAGTTCTTC

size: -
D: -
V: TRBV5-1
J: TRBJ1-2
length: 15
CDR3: CASSLEGTPPYGYTF
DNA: TGCGCCAGCAGCTTGGAAGGGACACCTCCCTATGGCTACACCTTC

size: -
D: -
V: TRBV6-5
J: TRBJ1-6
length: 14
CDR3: CASRKQADNSPLHF
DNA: TGTGCCAGCAGAAAACAGGCCGATAATTCACCCCTCCACTTT

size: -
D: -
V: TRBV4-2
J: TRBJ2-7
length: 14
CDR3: CASSQGPGDYEQYF
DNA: TGTGCCAGCAGCCAAGGGCCGGGGGACTACGAGCAGTACTTC

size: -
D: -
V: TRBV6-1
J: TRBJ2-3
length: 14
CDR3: CASSETTTGDTQYF
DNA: TGTGCCAGCAGTGAAACCACAACGGGGGATACGCAGTATTTT

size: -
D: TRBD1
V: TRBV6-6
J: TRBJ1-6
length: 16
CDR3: CASSLLPGQGSSPLHF
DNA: TGTGCCAGCAGCCTGCTCCCGGGACAGGGAAGTTCACCCCTCCACTTT

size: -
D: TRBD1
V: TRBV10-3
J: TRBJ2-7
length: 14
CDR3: CAISRTGDNYEQYF
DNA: TGTGCCATCAGCCGGACAGGGGACAACTACGAGCAGTACTTC

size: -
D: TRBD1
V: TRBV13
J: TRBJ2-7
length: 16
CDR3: CASSRVTGSGGNEQYF
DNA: TGTGCCAGCAGCCGGGTGACAGGGAGCGGAGGAAACGAGCAGTACTTC

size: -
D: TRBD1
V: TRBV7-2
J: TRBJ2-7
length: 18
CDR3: CASSLSTLTGWSSYEQYF
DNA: TGTGCCAGCAGCTTATCAACCTTGACAGGGTGGAGCTCCTACGAGCAGTACTTC

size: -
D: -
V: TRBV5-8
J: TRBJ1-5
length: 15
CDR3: CASSLGQNSNQPQHF
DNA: TGTGCCAGCAGCTTGGGACAAAATAGCAATCAGCCCCAGCATTTT

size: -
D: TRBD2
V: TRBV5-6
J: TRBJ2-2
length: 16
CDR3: CASSLGLAGGTGELFF
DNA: TGTGCCAGCAGCTTGGGACTAGCGGGGGGCACCGGGGAGCTGTTTTTT

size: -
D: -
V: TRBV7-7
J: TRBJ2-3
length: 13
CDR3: CASSLLDADTQYF
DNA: TGTGCCAGCAGCTTACTAGACGCAGATACGCAGTATTTT

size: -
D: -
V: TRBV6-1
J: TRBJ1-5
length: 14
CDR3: CATESGYSNQPQHF
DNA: TGTGCCACAGAATCAGGGTATAGCAATCAGCCCCAGCATTTT

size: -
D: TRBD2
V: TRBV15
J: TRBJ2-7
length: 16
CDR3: CATSRRGGPGPGEQYF
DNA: TGTGCCACCAGCAGGAGGGGAGGGCCGGGGCCGGGGGAGCAGTACTTC

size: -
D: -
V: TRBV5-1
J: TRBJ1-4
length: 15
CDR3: CASRISGKANEKLFF
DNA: TGCGCCAGCAGGATATCAGGGAAGGCTAATGAAAAACTGTTTTTT

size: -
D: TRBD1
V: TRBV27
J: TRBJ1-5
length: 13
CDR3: CASSPTTGGGQHF
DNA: TGTGCCAGCAGCCCTACAACAGGGGGCGGGCAGCATTTT

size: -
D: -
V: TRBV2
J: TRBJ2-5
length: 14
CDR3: CASSDLGLRETQYF
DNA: TGTGCCAGCAGTGATTTGGGCCTCCGGGAGACCCAGTACTTC

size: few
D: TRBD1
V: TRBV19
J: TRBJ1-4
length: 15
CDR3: CASSLSRQGGEKLFF
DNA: TGTGCCAGTAGTCTAAGCCGACAGGGTGGTGAAAAACTGTTTTTT

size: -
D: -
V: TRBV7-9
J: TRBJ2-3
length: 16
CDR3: CASSLGSRGVGDTQYF
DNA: TGTGCCAGCAGCTTAGGTTCAAGGGGTGTTGGAGATACGCAGTATTTT

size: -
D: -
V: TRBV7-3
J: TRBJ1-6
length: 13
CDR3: CASSLNGDSPLHF
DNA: TGTGCCAGCAGCCTCAACGGGGATTCACCCCTCCACTTT

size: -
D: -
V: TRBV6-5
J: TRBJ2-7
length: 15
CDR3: CASSQGETDSYEQYF
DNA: TGTGCCAGCAGCCAGGGCGAGACAGATTCCTACGAGCAGTACTTC

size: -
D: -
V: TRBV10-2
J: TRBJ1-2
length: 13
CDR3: CASSGGGFNGYTF
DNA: TGCGCCAGCAGTGGGGGGGGCTTTAATGGCTACACCTTC

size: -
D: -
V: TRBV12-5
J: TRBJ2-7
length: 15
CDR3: CASGQVIGSSHEQYF
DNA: TGTGCTAGTGGCCAAGTGATCGGGTCGAGTCACGAGCAGTACTTC

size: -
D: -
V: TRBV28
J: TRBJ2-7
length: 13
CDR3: CASSAVATYEQYF
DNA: TGTGCCAGCAGTGCCGTGGCCACCTACGAGCAGTACTTC

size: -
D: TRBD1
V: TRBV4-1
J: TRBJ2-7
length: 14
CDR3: CASSGGTGTYEQYF
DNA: TGCGCCAGCAGCGGAGGGACAGGAACCTACGAGCAGTACTTC

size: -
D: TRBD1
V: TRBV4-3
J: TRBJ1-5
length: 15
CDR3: CASSQGQGDNQPQHF
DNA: TGCGCCAGCAGCCAAGGACAGGGGGACAATCAGCCCCAGCATTTT

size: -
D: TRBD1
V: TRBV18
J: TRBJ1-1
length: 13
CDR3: CASATGGSTEAFF
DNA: TGTGCCAGCGCCACAGGGGGCTCCACTGAAGCTTTCTTT

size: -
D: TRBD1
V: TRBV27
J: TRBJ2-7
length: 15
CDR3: CASRLRTGGLYEQYF
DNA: TGTGCCAGCAGACTTCGGACAGGGGGTCTCTACGAGCAGTACTTC

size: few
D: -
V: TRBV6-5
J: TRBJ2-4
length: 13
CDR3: CASGARAKNIQYF
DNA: TGTGCCAGCGGGGCGCGGGCCAAAAACATTCAGTACTTC

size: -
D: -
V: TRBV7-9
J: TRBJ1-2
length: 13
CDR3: CASSLNREGGYTF
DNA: TGTGCCAGCAGCCTCAACAGGGAAGGTGGCTACACCTTC

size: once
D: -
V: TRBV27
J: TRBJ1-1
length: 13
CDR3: CASSFGQNTEAFF
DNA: TGTGCCAGCAGTTTTGGACAGAACACTGAAGCTTTCTTT

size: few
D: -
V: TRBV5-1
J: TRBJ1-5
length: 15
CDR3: CASSFTGGSNQPQHF
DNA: TGCGCCAGCAGCTTTACCGGGGGTAGCAATCAGCCCCAGCATTTT

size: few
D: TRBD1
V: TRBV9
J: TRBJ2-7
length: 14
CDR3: CASSGTGVTYEQYF
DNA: TGTGCCAGCAGCGGCACAGGGGTAACCTACGAGCAGTACTTC

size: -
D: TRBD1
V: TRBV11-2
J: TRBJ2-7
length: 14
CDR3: CASRRGQGSYEQYF
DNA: TGTGCCAGCAGGAGGGGACAGGGCTCCTACGAGCAGTACTTC

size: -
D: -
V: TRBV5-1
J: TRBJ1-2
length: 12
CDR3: CASSFGYYGYTF
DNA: TGCGCCAGCAGCTTTGGCTACTATGGCTACACCTTC

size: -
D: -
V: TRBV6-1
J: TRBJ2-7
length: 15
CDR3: CASSVNGGLSYEQYF
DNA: TGTGCCAGCAGTGTAAATGGGGGCCTCAGTTACGAGCAGTACTTC

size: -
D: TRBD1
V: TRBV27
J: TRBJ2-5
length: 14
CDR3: CASMYRGNQETQYF
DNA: TGTGCCAGCATGTACAGGGGAAACCAAGAGACCCAGTACTTC

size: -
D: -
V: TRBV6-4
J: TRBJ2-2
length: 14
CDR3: CASSDAPGYGELFF
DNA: TGTGCCAGCAGTGACGCCCCGGGGTACGGGGAGCTGTTTTTT

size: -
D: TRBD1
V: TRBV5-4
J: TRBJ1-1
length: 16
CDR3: CASSPATGSMNTEAFF
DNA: TGTGCCAGCAGCCCAGCGACAGGGTCGATGAACACTGAAGCTTTCTTT

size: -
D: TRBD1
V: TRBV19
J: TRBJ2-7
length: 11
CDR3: CAPDRGAEQYF
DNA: TGTGCCCCCGACAGGGGCGCCGAGCAGTACTTC

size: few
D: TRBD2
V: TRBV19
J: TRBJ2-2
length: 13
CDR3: CASSMRGTGELFF
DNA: TGTGCCAGTAGTATGCGGGGGACCGGGGAGCTGTTTTTT

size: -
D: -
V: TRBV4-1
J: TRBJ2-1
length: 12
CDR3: CASSQTGNEQFF
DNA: TGCGCCAGCAGCCAGACAGGCAATGAGCAGTTCTTC

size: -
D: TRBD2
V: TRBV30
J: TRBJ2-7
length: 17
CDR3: CAWNHPKVAGGTYEQYF
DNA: TGTGCCTGGAACCACCCGAAGGTTGCGGGGGGAACCTACGAGCAGTACTTC

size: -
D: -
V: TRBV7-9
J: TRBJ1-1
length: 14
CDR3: CASRLGEGRPEAFF
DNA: TGTGCCAGCAGACTAGGGGAGGGCAGGCCTGAAGCTTTCTTT

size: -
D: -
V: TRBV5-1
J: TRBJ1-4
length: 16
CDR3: CASSLEPVRANEKLFF
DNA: TGCGCCAGCAGCTTGGAACCGGTCAGGGCTAATGAAAAACTGTTTTTT

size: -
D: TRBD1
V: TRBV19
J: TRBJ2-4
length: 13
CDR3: CASSGQVKNIQYF
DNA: TGTGCCAGTAGCGGACAGGTCAAAAACATTCAGTACTTC

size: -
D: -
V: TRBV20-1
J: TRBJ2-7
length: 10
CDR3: CSAGADEQYF
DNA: TGCAGTGCTGGAGCCGACGAGCAGTACTTC

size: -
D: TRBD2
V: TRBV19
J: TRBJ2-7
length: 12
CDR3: CASSRGRAEQYF
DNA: TGTGCCAGTAGCCGAGGGAGGGCCGAGCAGTACTTC

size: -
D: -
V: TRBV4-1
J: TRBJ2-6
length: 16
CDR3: CASSLFTGTGANVLTF
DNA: TGCGCCAGCAGCCTCTTCACGGGGACTGGGGCCAACGTCCTGACTTTC